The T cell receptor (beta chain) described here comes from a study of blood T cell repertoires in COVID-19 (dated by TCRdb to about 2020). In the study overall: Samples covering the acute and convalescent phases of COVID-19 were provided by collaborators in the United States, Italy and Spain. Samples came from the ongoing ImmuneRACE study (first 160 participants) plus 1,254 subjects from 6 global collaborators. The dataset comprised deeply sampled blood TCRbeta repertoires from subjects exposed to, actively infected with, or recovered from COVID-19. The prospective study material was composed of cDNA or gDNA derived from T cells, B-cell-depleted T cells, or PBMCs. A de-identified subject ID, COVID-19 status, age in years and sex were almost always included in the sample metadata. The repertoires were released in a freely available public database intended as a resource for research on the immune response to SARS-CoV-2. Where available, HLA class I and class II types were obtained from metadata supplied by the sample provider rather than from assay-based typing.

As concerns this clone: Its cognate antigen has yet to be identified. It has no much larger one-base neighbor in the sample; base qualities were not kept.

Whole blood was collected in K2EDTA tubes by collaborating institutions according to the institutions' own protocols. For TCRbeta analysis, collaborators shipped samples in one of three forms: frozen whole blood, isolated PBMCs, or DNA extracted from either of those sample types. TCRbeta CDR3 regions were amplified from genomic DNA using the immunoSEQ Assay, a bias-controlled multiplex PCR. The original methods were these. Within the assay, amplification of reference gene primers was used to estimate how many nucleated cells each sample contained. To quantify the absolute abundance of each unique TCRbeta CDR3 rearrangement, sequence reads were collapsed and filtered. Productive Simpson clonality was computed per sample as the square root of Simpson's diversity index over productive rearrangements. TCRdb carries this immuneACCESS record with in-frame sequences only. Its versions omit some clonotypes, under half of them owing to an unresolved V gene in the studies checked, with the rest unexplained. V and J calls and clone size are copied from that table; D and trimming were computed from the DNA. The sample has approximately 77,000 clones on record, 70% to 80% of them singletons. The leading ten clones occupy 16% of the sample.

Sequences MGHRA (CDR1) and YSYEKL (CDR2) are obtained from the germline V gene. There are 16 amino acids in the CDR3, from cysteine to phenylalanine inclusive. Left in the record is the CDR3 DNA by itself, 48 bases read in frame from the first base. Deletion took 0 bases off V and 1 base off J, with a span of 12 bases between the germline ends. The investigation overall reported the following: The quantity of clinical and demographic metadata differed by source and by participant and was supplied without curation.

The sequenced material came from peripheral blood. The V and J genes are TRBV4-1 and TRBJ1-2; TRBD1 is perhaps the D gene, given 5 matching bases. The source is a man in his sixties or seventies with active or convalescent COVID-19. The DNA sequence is TGCGCCAGCAGCCAAGATTTCGCAGGGCGTAACTATGGCTACACCTTC. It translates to CASSQDFAGRNYGYTF.